One sample yielded the 29 T cell receptor beta chains listed below, sequenced in a study of radiotherapy plus CTLA-4 blockade in lung cancer. The repertoire was sequenced with immunoSEQ multiplex PCR; TCRdb's copy has only in-frame clones and lacks some. In the table there are 30,000 to 35,000 clones, 70% of which are singletons. This sample comprised peripheral blood, obtained from a patient treated with radiotherapy plus ipilimumab. The origin of the receptors is a human donor with non-small cell lung cancer who had stable disease on radiotherapy plus ipilimumab.

This clone was counted a few times. V usage is TRBV27 and J usage is TRBJ1-4; 7 bases fit TRBD1. Germline V CDR1 and CDR2: MNHEY, SMNVEV (reference sequence). The CDR3 is made up of 15 amino acids. V trimming: 5 bases; J trimming: 10 bases; junction bases outside the gene matches: 13. The CDR3 DNA is TGTGCCAGCAGTCCGCGACAGGGTTTAATAGCAAAACTGTTTTTT. This encodes CASSPRQGLIAKLFF.

The chain joins TRBV5-5 to TRBJ1-1; unclear D gene. The V gene's germline CDR1 is SGHKS and CDR2 YYEKEE (reference sequence). This CDR3 contains 17 residues. The V end lost 0 bases, the J end lost 0 bases, and 15 bases lay between the germline ends. CDR3 region: CASSLVGQRALNTEAFF. The CDR3 nucleotides are TGTGCCAGCAGCTTGGTTGGGCAGAGAGCCCTGAACACTGAAGCTTTCTTT.

The rearrangement joins TRBV5-1 to TRBJ2-5; 7 bases are a match to TRBD2. Trimming at V came to 1 base and at J to 2 bases, leaving 8 bases not matched to a gene. Germline CDR1 and CDR2: SGHRS and YFSETQ. The CDR3 spans 16 residues. The CDR3 loop reads CASSLRTRSGQETQYF. In DNA form, the CDR3 reads TGCGCCAGCAGCTTGCGGACTAGGTCGGGTCAAGAGACCCAGTACTTC.

The DNA of the CDR3 is TGTGCCAGCAGCATAGGGACAGGTACCAATAGGAATGGCTACACCTTC. It yields the protein CASSIGTGTNRNGYTF. The gene calls are TRBV5-5 and TRBJ1-2, with 8 bases identical to TRBD1. CDR1 and CDR2 from the germline V gene are SGHKS and YYEKEE (reference sequence). The CDR3 is 16 amino acids. Unmatched junction bases numbered 14, after V lost 4 bases and J lost 6 bases.

The rearrangement joins TRBV19 to TRBJ2-7; no clear D gene. Germline V lookup: CDR1 LNHDA, CDR2 SQIVND (reference sequence). The CDR3 length is 13 residues. Trimming took 5 bases from V and 0 from J, leaving 8 bases between them. CDR3: CASSWAGSYEQYF. The DNA of the CDR3 is TGTGCCAGTAGTTGGGCTGGCTCCTACGAGCAGTACTTC.

The chain couples TRBV5-4 to TRBJ2-1; D is possibly TRBD1 (5 bases). Germline-derived CDR1 and CDR2 are SGHNT and YYREEE (reference sequence). Trimming left V 5 bases short and J 5 bases short, with 20 bases between. CDR3 size: 16 residues. The CDR3 loop reads CASSLPGAARNNEQFF. The CDR3 DNA reads as TGTGCCAGCAGTCTACCTGGGGCCGCCAGGAACAATGAGCAGTTCTTC.

The V and J genes are TRBV4-2 and TRBJ1-1; D gene uncertain. CDR1 is LGHNA and CDR2 is YNFKEQ in the germline V gene. The CDR3 contains 14 residues. V gave up 1 base and J gave up 6 bases, with 12 bases separating them. CDR3 region: CASSQAPGYSEAFF. CDR3 in DNA: TGTGCCAGCAGCCAAGCCCCAGGTTATTCTGAAGCTTTCTTT.

DNA of the CDR3: TGTGCCAGCAGGGCTAGCGGGAGATCAGGCAATGAGCAGTTCTTC. Translated, it gives CASRASGRSGNEQFF. The chain couples TRBV2 to TRBJ2-1; 10 bases match TRBD2. Germline V CDR1 and CDR2: SNHLY, FYNNEI. The CDR3 contains 15 residues. J gave up 6 bases and V 6 bases, and 8 bases lay outside the gene matches.

This clone showed up just once. The chain links TRBV7-2 to TRBJ2-7; the D gene is possibly TRBD1 (6 bases). CDR1 is SGHTA, CDR2 FQGNSA, per germline. The CDR3 sequence is 14 residues long. V dropped 5 bases and J dropped 3 bases, with 14 bases sitting between them. CDR3 sequence: CASSRGHQYYEQYF. In DNA form, the CDR3 reads TGTGCCAGCAGCAGGGGACACCAATACTACGAGCAGTACTTC.

The CDR3: CASSQEKVGLGGYTF. For the CDR3, the DNA is TGCGCCAGCAGCCAAGAAAAAGTTGGTTTAGGGGGCTACACCTTC. The J gene is TRBJ1-2, the V gene TRBV4-1; D gene unclear. This CDR3 contains 15 residues. Germline V gene lookup returns CDR1 MGHRA and CDR2 YSYEKL. Trimming shortened V by 0 bases and J by 8 bases, and 16 bases separated the two germline ends.

This chain links TRBV25-1 with TRBJ2-7; D is perhaps TRBD1 or TRBD2 (6 bases each). Trimming cost V 7 bases and J 6 bases, with 19 bases left between them. The germline V gene has CDR1 MGHDK and CDR2 SYGVNS. This CDR3 comprises 14 residues. CDR3 in amino acids: CASMPFGGLREQYF. The CDR3 nucleotides are TGTGCCAGCATGCCTTTTGGGGGGCTTCGCGAGCAGTACTTC.

This chain uses TRBV18 with TRBJ2-1, with TRBD1 matching 8 bases. The CDR3 consists of 16 residues. Looked up from germline, CDR1 is KGHSH and CDR2 is LQKENI. V shed 6 bases, J shed 3 bases, and the junction held 10 bases outside the gene matches. CDR3 DNA sequence: TGTGCCAGCTCCCGGGCAGGGGGCGGAGGCTACAATGAGCAGTTCTTC. Translated: CASSRAGGGGYNEQFF.

The chain couples TRBV9 to TRBJ2-3; D is undetermined. CDR3 length: 14 residues. Germline lookup yields CDR1 SGDLS and CDR2 YYNGEE. Trimming left V 2 bases short and J 2 bases short, with 9 bases between. CDR3 region: CASSVLGNTDTQYF. The CDR3 coding sequence is TGTGCCAGCAGCGTCCTAGGTAACACAGATACGCAGTATTTT.

This clone was counted a few times. This chain connects TRBV28 to TRBJ1-4; weak D call: TRBD1 (6 bases). The germline V gene encodes CDR1 MDHEN and CDR2 SYDVKM. This CDR3 is built from 15 residues. The V end lost 3 bases, the J end lost 3 bases, and 11 bases lay between the germline ends. CDR3 sequence: CASSLGGAANEKLFF. The CDR3 DNA is TGTGCCAGCAGTTTGGGGGGGGCGGCTAATGAAAAACTGTTTTTT.

V gene TRBV10-3 combines with J gene TRBJ2-7; 12 bases are shared with TRBD2. CDR1 and CDR2 from the germline V gene are ENHRY and SYGVKD. J gave up 3 bases and V 5 bases, and 5 bases lay outside the gene matches. The CDR3 consists of 15 residues. The CDR3 coding sequence is TGTGCCATCAGTAAAGGACTAGCGGGAAACTACGAGCAGTACTTC. Protein sequence: CAISKGLAGNYEQYF.

This clone was found a few times. The chain uses TRBV6-1 and TRBJ2-1; D perhaps matches TRBD2 (7 bases). Germline lookup yields CDR1 MNHNS and CDR2 SASEGT. Deletions cut 1 base from V and 6 bases from J, with 13 bases between. CDR3 length equals 15 residues. For the CDR3, the DNA is TGTGCCAGCAGTGAAGAGGGGGGGCTGAGCAATGAGCAGTTCTTC. Translating it yields CASSEEGGLSNEQFF.

V is TRBV14 and J is TRBJ2-2; no clear D. The CDR3 length is 13 residues. CDR1 is SGHDN, CDR2 FVKESK, per germline. Trimming left V 2 bases short and J 4 bases short, with 5 bases between. The CDR3 is CASSQTVTGELFF. The CDR3 region has the DNA TGTGCCAGCAGCCAAACAGTCACCGGGGAGCTGTTTTTT.

About this clone itself: Germline and junction disagree at one end, which may indicate a read error. The V gene is TRBV7-7, the J gene TRBJ2-5; no reliable D call. CDR3 length: 13 amino acids. Germline V CDR1 and CDR2: SSHAT, FNYEAQ (reference sequence). The CDR3 protein is CASSLANQETQYF. The CDR3 DNA reads as TGTGCTAGCAGCTTAGCTAACCAAGAGACCCAGTACTTC.

To note about this clone: Other nucleotide sequences from this sample produce the same CDR3. V is TRBV29-1 and J is TRBJ1-2; the D gene is possibly TRBD1 (5 bases). Germline CDR1 SQVTM, CDR2 ANQGSEA. CDR3 size: 13 residues. V gave up 4 bases and J gave up 0 bases, with 9 bases separating them. The CDR3 loop is CSVGAGTNYGYTF. The CDR3 DNA reads TGCAGCGTTGGGGCAGGGACTAACTATGGCTACACCTTC. The full variable domain, its missing parts supplied by reference TRBV29-1 and TRBJ1-2, is SAVISQKPSRDICQRGTSLTIQCQVDSQVTMMFWYRQQPGQSLTLIATANQGSEATYESGFVIDKFPISRPNLTFSTLTVSNMSPEDSSIYLCSVGAGTNYGYTFGSGTRLTVV.

This clone was recorded a few times. The chain carries TRBV5-6 and TRBJ2-7, with 10 bases lining up with TRBD2. From germline, CDR1 is SGHDT and CDR2 YYEEEE. Unmatched junction bases numbered 7, after V lost 0 bases and J lost 4 bases. This CDR3 is built from 16 residues. The DNA of the CDR3 is TGTGCCAGCAGCTTGGTTGCTAGCGGGAGTTTATACGAGCAGTACTTC. It translates to CASSLVASGSLYEQYF.

CDR3 coding DNA: TGTGCCAGCAGCCCACGGACAGGGTCCGACACGCAGTATTTT. Amino acid sequence: CASSPRTGSDTQYF. V is TRBV7-2 and J is TRBJ2-3; TRBD1 matches 8 bases. Germline CDR1 and CDR2: SGHTA and FQGNSA. CDR3 size: 14 residues. V lost 5 bases, J lost 9 bases, and 10 bases stayed unmatched.

This clone was counted between two and nine times. This sequence joins TRBV6-1 and TRBJ2-5; maybe TRBD1 (5 bases). The DNA end is a closer match to TRBJ2-7, so the J assignment may be wrong. Germline CDR1 is MNHNS and CDR2 is SASEGT. The CDR3 covers 12 residues. CDR3 loop: CASGAEDYEQYF. The CDR3 DNA reads as TGTGCCAGCGGGGCCGAGGATTACGAGCAGTACTTC.

The chain employs TRBV7-9 and TRBJ1-2; D is perhaps TRBD1 (5 bases). CDR1 is SEHNR and CDR2 is FQNEAQ in the germline V gene (reference sequence). The germline V and J ends were trimmed by 5 bases and 4 bases, with 20 bases remaining between them. CDR3 length: 16 amino acids. The CDR3 loop reads CASSRGASGTLYGYTF. In nucleotides, the CDR3 is TGTGCCAGCAGCAGGGGTGCGTCAGGAACCCTCTATGGCTACACCTTC.

The CDR3 DNA reads TGTGCCATCAATCGGGAGGCTGGAAACACCATATATTTT. Translated: CAINREAGNTIYF. This chain joins TRBV10-3 and TRBJ1-3; D is unresolved. V lost 7 bases and J 2 bases, leaving 9 bases between the germline ends. Germline values: CDR1 ENHRY, CDR2 SYGVKD. The CDR3 consists of 13 residues.

The V and J genes are TRBV6-1 and TRBJ2-2, with TRBD2 matching over 10 bases. Germline CDR1 and CDR2: MNHNS and SASEGT. Trimming removed 6 bases from V and 6 bases from J; junction bases left unmatched: 4. The CDR3 covers 14 residues. CDR3 loop: CASRPGLASGELFF. The CDR3, as DNA: TGTGCCAGCAGGCCGGGACTAGCGTCCGGGGAGCTGTTTTTT.

The rearrangement joins TRBV15 to TRBJ2-1; D perhaps matches TRBD1 (5 bases). Germline assignment: CDR1 LNHNV and CDR2 YYDKDF (reference sequence). The CDR3 loop spans 16 amino acids. Trimming removed 4 bases from V and 4 bases from J, with 17 bases in between. CDR3 residues: CATSKADSLRYNEQFF. CDR3 DNA: TGTGCCACCAGCAAAGCAGACAGTCTACGTTACAATGAGCAGTTCTTC.

In the case of this clone: At one end, the junction sequence differs from germline, possibly due to a read error. The CDR3 bases are TGTGCTAGCAGCTCCGGACAGGGGAGAGGATACGAGCAGTACTTC. Its protein is CASSSGQGRGYEQYF. This chain links TRBV7-7 with TRBJ2-7, with 9 nucleotides matching TRBD1. The CDR3 sequence is 15 residues long. Germline CDR1 is SSHAT and CDR2 is FNYEAQ (reference sequence).

This clone was counted between two and nine times. This chain connects TRBV18 to TRBJ2-7; TRBD1 agrees at 7 bases. V trimming: 2 bases; J trimming: 6 bases; junction bases outside the gene matches: 4. This CDR3 contains 13 residues. Germline V CDR1 and CDR2: KGHSH, LQKENI. CDR3 loop: CASSPSRQGEQYF. For the CDR3, the DNA is TGTGCCAGCTCACCAAGTCGACAGGGCGAGCAGTACTTC.

The chain employs TRBV19 and TRBJ1-1; D uncertain. This CDR3 is 16 amino acids long. CDR1 is LNHDA, CDR2 SQIVND, per germline (reference sequence). The ends were cut back, 3 bases at V and 1 base at J, with 15 bases in the middle. The CDR3 DNA follows: TGTGCCAGTAGTATGGATCAAGTCACGAGGAACACTGAAGCTTTCTTT. It is translated as CASSMDQVTRNTEAFF.